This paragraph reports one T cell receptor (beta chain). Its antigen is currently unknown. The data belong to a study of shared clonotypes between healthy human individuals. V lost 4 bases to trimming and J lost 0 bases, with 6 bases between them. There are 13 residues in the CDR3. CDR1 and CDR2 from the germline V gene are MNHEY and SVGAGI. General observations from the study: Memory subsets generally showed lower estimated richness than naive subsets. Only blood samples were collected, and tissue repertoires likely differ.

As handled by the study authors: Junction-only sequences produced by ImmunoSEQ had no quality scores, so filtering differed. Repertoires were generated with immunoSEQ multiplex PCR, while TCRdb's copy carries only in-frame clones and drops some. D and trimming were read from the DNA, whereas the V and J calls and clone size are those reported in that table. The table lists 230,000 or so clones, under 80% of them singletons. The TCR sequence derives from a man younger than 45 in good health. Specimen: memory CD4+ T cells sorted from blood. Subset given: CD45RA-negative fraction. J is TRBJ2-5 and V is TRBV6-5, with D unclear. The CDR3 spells CASSLSDQETQYF. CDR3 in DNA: TGTGCCAGCAGTTTATCAGACCAAGAGACCCAGTACTTC.